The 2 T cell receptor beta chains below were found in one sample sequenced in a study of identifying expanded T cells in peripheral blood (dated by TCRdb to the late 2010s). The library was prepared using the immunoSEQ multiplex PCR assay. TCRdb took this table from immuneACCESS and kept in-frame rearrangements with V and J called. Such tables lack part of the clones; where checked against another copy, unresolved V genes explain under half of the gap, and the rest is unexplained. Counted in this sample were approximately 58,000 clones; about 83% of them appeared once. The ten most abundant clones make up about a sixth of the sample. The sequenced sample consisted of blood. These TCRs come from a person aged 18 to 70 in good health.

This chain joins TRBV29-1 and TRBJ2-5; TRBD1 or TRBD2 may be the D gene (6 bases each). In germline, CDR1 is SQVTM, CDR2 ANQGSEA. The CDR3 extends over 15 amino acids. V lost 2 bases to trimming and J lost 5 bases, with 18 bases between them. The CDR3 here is CSVERVQGLRETQYF. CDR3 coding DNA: TGCAGCGTTGAACGCGTACAGGGACTCCGGGAGACCCAGTACTTC.

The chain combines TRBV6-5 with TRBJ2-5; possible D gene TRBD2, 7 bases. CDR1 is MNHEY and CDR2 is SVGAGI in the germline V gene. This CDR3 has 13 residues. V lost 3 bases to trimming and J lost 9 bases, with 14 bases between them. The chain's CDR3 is CASSYVGGAAQYF. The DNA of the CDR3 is TGTGCCAGCAGTTATGTGGGGGGGGCGGCCCAGTACTTC.